This section outlines one TCR beta chain sequence together with its context. The data were taken from a study of blood T cell repertoires in COVID-19. In the study overall: Acute-phase and convalescent COVID-19 samples originated in the United States, Italy and Spain. Sources were T cells, B-cell-depleted T cells, or PBMCs; the material itself was cDNA or gDNA.

The CDR3 has 17 amino acids. Germline-derived CDR1 and CDR2 are SGHNT and YYREEE (reference sequence). The V segment lost 0 bases and the J segment 0 bases; nucleotides outside the gene matches: 7. Repertoires were generated with immunoSEQ multiplex PCR, while TCRdb's copy carries only in-frame clones and drops some. This table has under 45,000 clones, approximately 86% appearing once. The clonotype originates from a woman aged 80 or over in a cohort sampled during active or convalescent COVID-19. The sequenced sample was peripheral blood. V is TRBV5-4 and J is TRBJ1-1, with 8 positions matching TRBD1. The CDR3 DNA is TGTGCCAGCAGCTTGGGGCAGGGGGCTGGGATGAACACTGAAGCTTTCTTT. This codes for CASSLGQGAGMNTEAFF. Full variable domain (outside the CDR3, taken from reference TRBV5-4 and TRBJ1-1): ETGVTQSPTHLIKTRGQQVTLRCSSQSGHNTVSWYQQALGQGPQFIFQYYREEENGRGNFPPRFSGLQFPNYSSELNVNALELDDSALYLCASSLGQGAGMNTEAFFGQGTRLTVV.